These 29 T cell receptor beta chains share one sample of origin, sequenced in a study of blood T cell repertoires in COVID-19. Profiled with immunoSEQ multiplex PCR; TCRdb holds only in-frame clones, not every one. The sample yields fewer than 250,000 clones, under 85% seen once. The sample comprised PBMCs or T cells enriched from blood (not recorded which). These receptors were obtained from a man in his 60s who had recovered from COVID-19.

The gene calls are TRBV15 and TRBJ1-5, with D perhaps matching TRBD1 (6 bases). This CDR3 contains 14 residues. In germline, CDR1 is LNHNV, CDR2 YYDKDF (reference sequence). V lost 5 bases, J lost 6 bases, and 14 bases lay in between. CDR3 coding DNA: TGTGCCACCAGCGGAACAGGGAATAGTCAGCCCCAGCATTTT. Amino acid sequence: CATSGTGNSQPQHF.

The chain has TRBV7-2 and TRBJ1-1; TRBD1 matches 7 bases. The CDR3 runs 13 residues. Germline assignment: CDR1 SGHTA and CDR2 FQGNSA. With 7 bases clipped from V and 6 bases from J, the junction kept 8 bases outside the gene matches. This chain's CDR3 is CASTDRVDAEAFF. The CDR3 bases are TGTGCCAGCACCGACAGGGTCGACGCTGAAGCTTTCTTT.

A few counts support this clone. The genes are TRBV29-1 and TRBJ1-5; unclear D gene. V was trimmed by 3 bases and J by 9 bases, leaving 15 bases between them. From germline, CDR1 is SQVTM and CDR2 ANQGSEA. The CDR3 runs 13 residues. Written as DNA, the CDR3 is TGCAGCGTTGAGGTCGGTGCGGAGGGGCCCCAGCATTTT. This translates into CSVEVGAEGPQHF. Combining the CDR3 with reference TRBV29-1 and TRBJ1-5 gives the whole variable domain SAVISQKPSRDICQRGTSLTIQCQVDSQVTMMFWYRQQPGQSLTLIATANQGSEATYESGFVIDKFPISRPNLTFSTLTVSNMSPEDSSIYLCSVEVGAEGPQHFGDGTRLSIL.

The V call is TRBV10-3, the J call TRBJ1-3; 10 bases line up with TRBD1. In germline, CDR1 is ENHRY, CDR2 SYGVKD. V shed 3 bases and J 6 bases; nucleotides not matched to a gene: 8. The CDR3 runs 16 residues. The CDR3 is CAISDPGQGLVNTIYF. CDR3 in DNA: TGTGCCATCAGTGACCCGGGACAGGGGTTGGTAAACACCATATATTTT.

This clone was observed a handful of times. This chain joins TRBV4-1 and TRBJ2-5; D unresolved. This CDR3 region has 13 residues. Germline-derived CDR1 and CDR2 are MGHRA and YSYEKL. V gave up 4 bases and J gave up 5 bases, with 11 bases separating them. CDR3 residues: CASSRGGLETQYF. In DNA form, the CDR3 reads TGCGCCAGCAGCCGAGGCGGCCTGGAGACCCAGTACTTC.

The chain combines TRBV19 with TRBJ1-5; 8 bases map to TRBD1. The germline CDR1 and CDR2 sequences are LNHDA and SQIVND (reference sequence). Unmatched junction bases numbered 5, after V lost 6 bases and J lost 1 base. The CDR3 loop spans 15 amino acids. The CDR3 here is CASRMTGESNQPQHF. The DNA for the CDR3 is TGTGCCAGTAGGATGACAGGGGAAAGCAATCAGCCCCAGCATTTT.

The chain joins TRBV29-1 to TRBJ2-1; 13 bases line up with TRBD2. Germline V gives CDR1 SQVTM, CDR2 ANQGSEA. V trimming: 6 bases; J trimming: 8 bases; junction bases outside the gene matches: 7. This CDR3 has 14 amino acids. The CDR3 sequence is CSVETSGGIYEQFF. CDR3 sequence (DNA): TGCAGCGTCGAGACTAGCGGGGGGATTTATGAGCAGTTCTTC.

The chain joins TRBV10-3 to TRBJ1-2, with a weak D call TRBD1 (6 bases). Germline V gene lookup returns CDR1 ENHRY and CDR2 SYGVKD. The CDR3 is 14 residues long. The V end was cut by 7 bases, the J end by 5 bases, with 17 bases between. This CDR3 is CAINEQGGTYGYTF. DNA for the CDR3: TGTGCCATCAATGAACAGGGAGGGACATATGGCTACACCTTC.

The gene calls are TRBV19 and TRBJ2-7, with D maybe TRBD1 (5 bases). Trimming stripped 3 bases from V and 2 bases from J, with 14 bases between. Germline V gives CDR1 LNHDA, CDR2 SQIVND (reference sequence). The CDR3 covers 15 residues. CDR3 amino acids: CASSIIPTVPYEQYF. DNA for the CDR3: TGTGCCAGTAGTATTATCCCGACAGTTCCCTACGAGCAGTACTTC.

CDR3 DNA sequence: TGCGCCAGCAGCCCGGGACAGGCGAACACTGAAGCTTTCTTT. Amino acid sequence: CASSPGQANTEAFF. The rearrangement uses TRBV5-1 and TRBJ1-1, with 8 bases aligning to TRBD1. The CDR3 extends over 14 amino acids. V was pared by 4 bases and J by 1 base, with 3 bases of the junction left unmatched. CDR1 and CDR2 from the germline V gene are SGHRS and YFSETQ.

The J gene is TRBJ2-1, the V gene TRBV11-2, with a tentative D call TRBD1 (5 bases). V was cut by 5 bases and J by 12 bases, with 17 bases left in between. This CDR3 contains 13 residues. Germline V CDR1 and CDR2: SGHAT, FQNNGV. The CDR3 reads CASSPNVGPAQFF. The CDR3 region has the DNA TGTGCCAGCAGCCCAAACGTGGGGCCGGCGCAGTTCTTC.

This chain uses TRBV24-1 with TRBJ2-3; 9 bases fit TRBD1. The CDR3 covers 15 residues. J gave up 5 bases and V 3 bases, and 5 bases lay outside the gene matches. Germline values: CDR1 KGHDR, CDR2 SFDVKD. The CDR3 DNA is TGTGCCACCAGTGATGGGGACAGGGCGGGAGATACGCAGTATTTT. It is translated as CATSDGDRAGDTQYF.

V and J are TRBV27 and TRBJ2-3, with D maybe TRBD2 (7 bases). The germline V gene encodes CDR1 MNHEY and CDR2 SMNVEV (reference sequence). The CDR3 runs 14 residues. The germline V and J ends were trimmed by 2 bases and 5 bases, with 11 bases remaining between them. DNA of the CDR3: TGTGCCAGCAGTTTAGCGGGGGCGGGAGATACGCAGTATTTT. It specifies CASSLAGAGDTQYF.

This clone showed up just once. The same CDR3 can be traced to other DNA sequences in this sample. This chain uses TRBV19 with TRBJ1-1, with D possibly being TRBD1 (5 bases). Germline CDR1 is LNHDA and CDR2 is SQIVND (reference sequence). The CDR3 spans 13 residues. Trimming took off 0 bases at V and 3 bases at J, with 5 bases between the two ends. CDR3 protein: CASSIDRDTEAFF. The CDR3, as DNA: TGTGCCAGTAGTATAGACAGGGACACTGAAGCTTTCTTT.

CDR3 residues: CASISQGARNEQFF. The CDR3 coding sequence is TGTGCCAGCATCTCCCAGGGGGCGAGGAATGAGCAGTTCTTC. The chain couples TRBV2 to TRBJ2-1; the match to TRBD1 covers 8 bases. V shed 7 bases, J shed 7 bases, and the junction held 9 bases outside the gene matches. The CDR3 contains 14 residues. Germline CDR1 reads SNHLY; CDR2 reads FYNNEI.

The chain has TRBV7-9 and TRBJ1-1, with D possibly TRBD1 on 5 matching bases. This CDR3 comprises 16 residues. Trimming cost V 4 bases and J 0 bases, with 15 bases left between them. Germline-derived CDR1 and CDR2 are SEHNR and FQNEAQ (reference sequence). The CDR3 spells CASSWTFGHMNTEAFF. The CDR3 DNA reads as TGTGCCAGCAGCTGGACATTTGGACACATGAACACTGAAGCTTTCTTT.

The CDR3 DNA reads TGTGCCAGCAGCTTTTTCCCCGGGGGTAGCGGGGCAGATACGCAGTATTTT. Amino acid sequence: CASSFFPGGSGADTQYF. The genes are TRBV7-2 and TRBJ2-3, with 8 nucleotides matching TRBD2. The length of the CDR3 is 17 residues. Germline assignment: CDR1 SGHTA and CDR2 FQGNSA. V was pared by 3 bases and J by 4 bases, with 12 bases of the junction left unmatched.

The rearrangement joins TRBV6-1 to TRBJ1-5; the D gene is possibly TRBD1 (6 bases). CDR1 and CDR2 from the germline V gene are MNHNS and SASEGT. Trimming shortened V by 1 base and J by 0 bases, and 7 bases separated the two germline ends. There are 15 residues in the CDR3. The CDR3 DNA sequence: TGTGCCAGCAGTGAAGGGACAGTTAGCAATCAGCCCCAGCATTTT. This codes for CASSEGTVSNQPQHF.

The rearrangement joins TRBV2 to TRBJ1-2; 12 nucleotides agree with TRBD1. The CDR3 runs to 16 residues. Losses at the gene ends were 6 bases for V and 4 bases for J; bases not matched to a gene: 9. The germline CDR1 and CDR2 sequences are SNHLY and FYNNEI. Written as DNA, the CDR3 is TGTGCCAGCAGCGGGACAGGGGGCGGGGAGGTCTATGGCTACACCTTC. It encodes CASSGTGGGEVYGYTF.

Only one count was recorded for this clone. This sequence joins TRBV19 and TRBJ1-1, with D possibly TRBD1 on 5 matching bases. The V gene's germline CDR1 is LNHDA and CDR2 SQIVND (reference sequence). The ends were cut back, 4 bases at V and 2 bases at J, with 20 bases in the middle. The CDR3 runs 17 residues. The CDR3 DNA follows: TGTGCCAGTAGTAAATGGACCTCTCAGGGAGGAAACACTGAAGCTTTCTTT. It yields the protein CASSKWTSQGGNTEAFF.

This sequence joins TRBV5-1 and TRBJ2-7; 8 positions agree with TRBD1. Trimming removed 4 bases from V and 3 bases from J; junction bases left unmatched: 3. Germline values: CDR1 SGHRS, CDR2 YFSETQ. CDR3 length: 13 residues. This CDR3 reads CASSVDRDYEQYF. The DNA for the CDR3 is TGCGCCAGCAGCGTGGACAGGGACTACGAGCAGTACTTC.

This clone was found a few times. The chain uses TRBV9 and TRBJ1-1, with 7 bases fitting TRBD1. V was pared by 2 bases and J by 8 bases, with 9 bases of the junction left unmatched. Germline V gives CDR1 SGDLS, CDR2 YYNGEE. The CDR3 length is 14 residues. The CDR3 nucleotides are TGTGCCAGCAGCGTGCAGGGGGAAGGAACGGAAGCTTTCTTT. Translating gives CASSVQGEGTEAFF.

The chain is built from TRBV9 and TRBJ2-1, with 9 bases fitting TRBD2. Per the germline V gene, CDR1 is SGDLS and CDR2 is YYNGEE. The ends lost 0 bases at V and 6 bases at J; junction bases unmatched: 7. The CDR3 is 16 amino acids. This CDR3 reads CASSVVLAGTLNEQFF. The CDR3 DNA reads as TGTGCCAGCAGCGTAGTCCTAGCGGGGACACTCAATGAGCAGTTCTTC.

This chain connects TRBV9 to TRBJ2-2; D is ambiguous. Germline V lookup: CDR1 SGDLS, CDR2 YYNGEE. The CDR3 consists of 15 residues. Deletions cut 2 bases from V and 3 bases from J, with 11 bases between. CDR3 amino acids: CASSVWQRDTGELFF. The CDR3 DNA reads as TGTGCCAGCAGCGTGTGGCAGCGTGACACCGGGGAGCTGTTTTTT. The full variable domain, completed using reference TRBV9 and TRBJ2-2, is DSGVTQTPKHLITATGQRVTLRCSPRSGDLSVYWYQQSLDQGLQFLIQYYNGEERAKGNILERFSAQQFPDLHSELNLSSLELGDSALYFCASSVWQRDTGELFFGEGSRLTVL.

The chain uses TRBV29-1 and TRBJ1-5, with TRBD1 matching 12 bases. The CDR3 is 14 amino acids. Germline V gene lookup returns CDR1 SQVTM and CDR2 ANQGSEA. After removal of 6 bases from V and 7 bases from J, the junction contained 7 bases not matched to a gene. CDR3 residues: CSVGTGGDGQPQHF. The CDR3 DNA sequence: TGCAGCGTAGGGACAGGGGGCGATGGCCAGCCCCAGCATTTT.

J is TRBJ2-7 and V is TRBV18, with 7 positions matching TRBD1. CDR1 KGHSH and CDR2 LQKENI come from the germline V gene. The trim removed 4 bases at V and 2 bases at J, leaving 5 bases unmatched. The CDR3 spans 14 residues. CDR3 protein: CASSQTGLTYEQYF. Here the CDR3 DNA reads TGTGCCAGCTCACAGACAGGGCTTACCTACGAGCAGTACTTC.

The rearrangement joins TRBV23-1 to TRBJ2-7, with TRBD1 identical over 7 bases. Being an ORF, TRBV23-1 has a function that is uncertain. The length of the CDR3 is 15 residues. Trimming removed 8 bases from V and 5 bases from J; junction bases left unmatched: 15. CDR3 bases: TGCGCCAGCCCTCGTCAGGGGGAGAGCGTCCACGAGCAGTACTTC. It specifies CASPRQGESVHEQYF.

This sequence joins TRBV27 and TRBJ2-3; the D gene is possibly TRBD2 (6 bases). The CDR3 has 16 residues. Trimming took 2 bases from V and 2 from J, leaving 14 bases between them. CDR1 and CDR2 (germline): MNHEY, SMNVEV (reference sequence). The CDR3 nucleotides are TGTGCCAGCAGTTTAGGGGGGTCCTCCCTCACAGATACGCAGTATTTT. Translated, it gives CASSLGGSSLTDTQYF.

This chain links TRBV24-1 with TRBJ2-2; 10 bases fit TRBD1. Germline CDR1 is KGHDR and CDR2 is SFDVKD. J was trimmed by 3 bases and V by 4 bases; bases with no gene match: 7. This CDR3 contains 17 residues. The CDR3 here is CATSEAGQGMHTGELFF. The CDR3 DNA reads TGTGCCACCAGTGAGGCGGGACAGGGGATGCACACCGGGGAGCTGTTTTTT.